This TCR beta chain was documented in a study of shared clonotypes between healthy human individuals (dated by TCRdb to the early 2020s). With respect to the entire study: A couple of women and three men aged 18 to 49 years were included in the cohort. For each donor, three plates each were used for CD4 naive and CD4 memory, two plates were used for CD8 naive, and one plate was used for CD8 memory. The study deeply sequenced blood TCR repertoires of about 5 healthy adults to estimate repertoire size and the extent of clonotype sharing between individuals. To increase sequencing depth and limit assay-specific biases, different laboratories used diverse techniques to prepare libraries and sequence TCR repertoires. Each donor's leukapheresis produced roughly between about 0.9 and 9.5 billion PBMCs. On the study overall, not on this receptor specifically: Rarefaction of sorted-subset datasets indicated incomplete sequencing despite the large sequencing depth. Larger estimated clonotype richness was generally found for naive subsets than for memory subsets. Sampling was restricted to blood, and TCR repertoires in tissue are likely to differ from TCR repertoires in blood. About 4.5% of naive CD4, 3% to 4% of naive CD8, approximately 2% of memory CD4, and about 0.4% of memory CD8 clonotypes were shared across a few donors. Pairwise subsampling indicated that sequencing depth was expected to affect the degree of clonotype sharing among donors. Compared with non-shared clonotypes, clonotypes shared by all four sorted-subset donors had higher generation probabilities. Because the study included a small number of donors, the genetic and exposure-history diversity represented was limited.

The donors were healthy, HIV-negative adults who had no recently reported acute infections or vaccinations. Every donor was a Caucasian adult living in Nashville, Tennessee, USA. CD4+ T cells were enriched by magnetic negative selection; naive cells were then positively selected on CD45RA, and the negative fraction formed the memory subset. Blood was obtained by leukapheresis, after which PBMCs were separated by Ficoll-Histopaque density gradient centrifugation and cryopreserved in liquid nitrogen vapor phase. Purity and quantity of every magnetically sorted T cell population were checked by analytical flow cytometry. Genomic DNA was isolated from each sorted fraction and quantified by UV absorbance on a Nanodrop 2000c. From its cysteine to its phenylalanine, the CDR3 spans 16 amino acids. The retained sequence is limited to the CDR3, 48 bases, with the frame set at the first base. CDR1 and CDR2 were assigned from the germline V gene as MGHRA and YSYEKL. The V end loses 0 bases and the J end loses 6 bases, and a stretch of 12 bases separates them.

TCR CDR3 regions were amplified from genomic DNA by multiplex PCR using the deep immunoSEQ assay. Genomic DNA extracted from each cell subset was distributed evenly over all wells of several immunoSEQ 96-well plates, and each plate served as one replicate. For sorted subsets, each replicate PCR was loaded with 200 ng genomic DNA, equivalent to 25,000 to 35,000 T cell genomes. Purified libraries were quantified with a Qubit 3.0 fluorometer, sized on a Bioanalyzer 2100, and re-quantified with the KAPA Library Quantification kit. Each immunoSEQ 96-well plate was sequenced on its own single-read 150-cycle Illumina NextSeq 550 flow cell. In the authors' own workflow: The immunoSEQ output contained only junctional sequences without quality scores, so filtering could not match that applied to full-length reads. To assign V/J genes and CDR3, sequences were annotated against IMGT germline references using PyIR, a Python wrapper for IgBLAST v1.9. Reads with weak V/J assignments (E-value above 1e-6), missing CDR3, stop codons, out-of-frame junctions, or ambiguous translated residues were removed. V3J clonotypes were defined by identical inferred V gene, J gene, and CDR3 amino acid sequence. Percentage overlap between repertoires was computed as shared unique clonotypes divided by the size of the smaller repertoire. Three approaches were used to assess repertoire richness: RTK rarefaction, the Chao1 estimator, and Recon v2.1 estimates of unobserved clonotypes. For all TCRbeta clonotypes obtained by the gDNA method from a few donors, generation probabilities were computed with OLGA. This immuneACCESS table, as held by TCRdb, lists in-frame sequences with V and J called but not all clones. Of the missing ones, under half trace to an unresolved V gene in checked studies; the others have no known cause. Clone size and V and J calls were adopted from that table, with D and trimming inferred from the DNA. A total of approximately 530,000 clones appear in this sample, roughly 95% of them only once. The ten biggest clones cover nearly 0.065% of the sample.

About this clone: Its antigen remains unidentified. No base quality values were provided; no much bigger clone lies one nucleotide off.

The V and J genes are TRBV4-1 and TRBJ1-6, with the D gene uncertain. Material: naive CD4+ T cells sorted from blood. Interpreted using the paper, the cell subset or site label stands for: CD45RA+ positively selected. This receptor was identified in a young woman in good health. The CDR3 sequence is CASSQDRGRTNSPLHF. The DNA sequence is as follows: TGCGCCAGCAGCCAAGATCGTGGACGGACTAATTCACCCCTCCACTTT.